The 17 T cell receptor beta chains below come from one sample, sequenced in a study of long-term antiretroviral therapy in people with HIV (dated by TCRdb to the early 2020s). The immunoSEQ hsTCRB v3.0 assay was used at survey level resolution to sequence the TRB variable region. Imported from immuneACCESS, the table was reduced by TCRdb to in-frame sequences with V and J called. These copies leave out some clones; in studies compared against another copy, an unresolved V gene accounts for under half, and the cause of the remainder is not known. The sample contains roughly 34,000 clones, over 85% of them found a single time. 3.7% of the sample rests with the top ten. The source material was unsorted PBMCs, sampled around 5 years after starting antiretroviral therapy. The receptors stem from a woman aged 45-65 years with HIV.

The V gene is TRBV21-1, the J gene TRBJ2-7; TRBD2, the D gene given by the table, was not confirmed from the DNA. TRBV21-1 is marked as a pseudogene. The CDR3 is 15 residues long. The CDR3, as DNA: TGTGCCAGCAGTCCTGGATGGGGGGGCGGCTACGAGCAGTACTTC. Translating gives CASSPGWGGGYEQYF.

The chain employs TRBV25-1 and TRBJ2-3, with 11 nucleotides matching TRBD2. Germline V lookup: CDR1 MGHDK, CDR2 SYGVNS. Unmatched junction bases numbered 2, after V lost 2 bases and J lost 4 bases. This CDR3 has 15 amino acids. CDR3 nucleotides: TGTGCCAGCAGTGAACTAGCGGGGGGTGCAGATACGCAGTATTTT. This codes for CASSELAGGADTQYF.

The chain links TRBV5-8 to TRBJ1-1; no firm D call. The V gene lost 2 bases and the J gene lost 7 bases, with 9 bases spanning the gap. The CDR3 is 12 amino acids. Germline loops: CDR1 SGHTS, CDR2 YDEGEE. Written as DNA, the CDR3 is TGTGCCAGCAGCTTTCGGCGGAATGAAGCTTTCTTT. It codes for CASSFRRNEAFF.

The chain couples TRBV18 to TRBJ1-4; D gene ambiguous. Germline CDR1 and CDR2: KGHSH and LQKENI. The CDR3 runs to 11 residues. Trimming removed 6 bases from V and 7 bases from J, with 6 bases in between. CDR3 DNA: TGTGCCAGCTCGGAGAGTGAAAAACTGTTTTTT. It is translated as CASSESEKLFF.

This rearrangement joins TRBV27 to TRBJ2-5; the D call may be TRBD1 or TRBD2 (5 bases each). With 1 base removed from V and 2 bases from J, the gap between germline ends came to 11 bases. In germline, CDR1 is MNHEY, CDR2 SMNVEV (reference sequence). The CDR3 totals 15 residues. For the CDR3, the DNA is TGTGCCAGCAGTTTATACGGGGCCTATCAAGAGACCCAGTACTTC. Its protein is CASSLYGAYQETQYF.

The V call is TRBV6-4, the J call TRBJ2-1; TRBD2 agrees at 13 bases. Trimming removed 4 bases from V and 8 bases from J; junction bases left unmatched: 2. In germline, CDR1 is MRHNA, CDR2 SNTAGT. This CDR3 is 14 amino acids long. The CDR3 DNA follows: TGTGCCAGCAGTGTACTAGCGGGGGGGCATGAGCAGTTCTTC. It encodes CASSVLAGGHEQFF.

This chain joins TRBV7-9 and TRBJ1-4, with TRBD1 matching 10 bases. The trim removed 4 bases at V and 2 bases at J, leaving 7 bases unmatched. This CDR3 spans 17 amino acids. Germline V gives CDR1 SEHNR, CDR2 FQNEAQ (reference sequence). Here the CDR3 DNA reads TGTGCCAGCAGCTCGACAGGGGGCGTGTATACTAATGAAAAACTGTTTTTT. Amino acids: CASSSTGGVYTNEKLFF.

The chain has TRBV29-1 and TRBJ2-2; D not certain. This CDR3 has 12 residues. CDR1 is SQVTM and CDR2 is ANQGSEA in the germline V gene. Between the trimmed V and J ends, which lost 4 bases and 6 bases, there was a span of 9 bases. The CDR3 DNA sequence: TGCAGCGTTGTCTATTGGTCCGGGGAGCTGTTTTTT. The encoded protein is CSVVYWSGELFF.

The chain uses TRBV19 and TRBJ1-1; D may be TRBD1 (5 bases). The CDR3 spans 13 residues. Germline lookup yields CDR1 LNHDA and CDR2 SQIVND (reference sequence). The V gene lost 6 bases and the J gene lost 3 bases, with 11 bases spanning the gap. The CDR3: CASSPGPDTEAFF. The CDR3 bases are TGTGCCAGTAGCCCAGGGCCCGACACTGAAGCTTTCTTT.

This sequence joins TRBV19 and TRBJ1-2; weak D call: TRBD1 (6 bases). The germline V and J ends were trimmed by 9 bases and 3 bases, with 11 bases remaining between them. Germline CDR1 is LNHDA and CDR2 is SQIVND (reference sequence). The length of the CDR3 is 12 residues. Here the CDR3 reads CASSTGDYGYTF. As DNA, the CDR3 is TGTGCCAGCTCGACAGGCGACTATGGCTACACCTTC.

The chain links TRBV4-2 to TRBJ1-2; 8 bases map to TRBD1. Germline lookup yields CDR1 LGHNA and CDR2 YNFKEQ. This CDR3 has 16 amino acids. The V segment lost 1 base and the J segment 5 bases; nucleotides outside the gene matches: 9. This chain's CDR3 is CASSQGQDRARYGYTF. The CDR3, as DNA: TGTGCCAGCAGCCAAGGCCAGGACAGGGCCAGGTATGGCTACACCTTC.

This chain joins TRBV27 and TRBJ1-6; D not resolved. The CDR3 is made up of 15 amino acids. Deletions cut 0 bases from V and 9 bases from J, with 12 bases between. CDR1 MNHEY and CDR2 SMNVEV come from the germline V gene (reference sequence). The CDR3 DNA reads as TGTGCCAGCAGTTTATCCTGGTCGACGGGTTCACCCCTCCACTTT. It codes for CASSLSWSTGSPLHF.

The chain is built from TRBV5-4 and TRBJ2-5, with a possible D match to TRBD2 (6 bases). This CDR3 spans 16 amino acids. Germline-derived CDR1 and CDR2 are SGHNT and YYREEE (reference sequence). Deletions cut 0 bases from V and 2 bases from J, with 14 bases between. The CDR3 here is CASSLAGSGVQETQYF. The CDR3, as DNA: TGTGCCAGCAGCTTGGCCGGGAGCGGAGTACAAGAGACCCAGTACTTC.

The chain links TRBV10-2 to TRBJ2-5, with TRBD2 matching 10 bases. Germline V CDR1 and CDR2: WSHSY, SAAADI. The CDR3 has 16 residues. J was trimmed by 5 bases and V by 0 bases; bases with no gene match: 6. The DNA for the CDR3 is TGCGCCAGCAGTGAGTCCCTAGCGGGGGCCTCGGAGACCCAGTACTTC. It translates to CASSESLAGASETQYF.

The genes are TRBV6-6 and TRBJ1-4; D may be TRBD1 (5 bases). V was shortened by 7 bases and J by 6 bases, with 15 bases between the two germline ends. CDR3 size: 14 residues. Germline CDR1 is MNHNY and CDR2 is SVGAGI (reference sequence). The CDR3 spells CASKSGQGDEKLFF. The DNA for the CDR3 is TGTGCCAGCAAGTCTGGGCAGGGTGATGAAAAACTGTTTTTT.

The chain employs TRBV30 and TRBJ1-5; possibly TRBD1 for D (5 bases). This CDR3 spans 14 amino acids. Germline lookup yields CDR1 GTSNPN and CDR2 SVGIG (reference sequence). V was trimmed by 1 base and J by 3 bases, leaving 10 bases between them. The CDR3 sequence is CAWSAGTPNQPQHF. The CDR3 DNA follows: TGTGCCTGGAGTGCCGGGACCCCCAATCAGCCCCAGCATTTT. Based on the CDR3 plus reference TRBV30 and TRBJ1-5, the full variable domain is SQTIHQWPATLVQPVGSPLSLECTVEGTSNPNLYWYRQAAGRGLQLLFYSVGIGQISSEVPQNLSASRPQDRQFILSSKKLLLSDSGFYLCAWSAGTPNQPQHFGDGTRLSIL.

This clone was recorded once. CDR3 amino acids: CASSLERTGYTF. The CDR3 DNA is TGTGCCAGCAGCTTAGAGAGAACAGGCTACACCTTC. The chain joins TRBV11-2 to TRBJ1-2; D not resolved. Per the germline V gene, CDR1 is SGHAT and CDR2 is FQNNGV. The CDR3 length is 12 residues. V was shortened by 0 bases and J by 8 bases, with 7 bases between the two germline ends.